This TCR beta chain derives from a study of blood T cell repertoires in COVID-19. Authors' data handling: Amplification from reference gene primers served as the basis for estimated nucleated cell counts. Sequencing was performed with immunoSEQ multiplex PCR; in TCRdb, only in-frame clones are kept and a portion is missing. The V and J calls and clone size come from that table; D and trimming were worked out from the DNA. The top ten clones hold over 2.5% of a sample with 110,000 to 150,000 clones, about 82% of them seen once. The CDR3 contains 15 residues. Germline values: CDR1 PRHDT, CDR2 FYEKMQ (reference sequence). Trimming at V came to 7 bases and at J to 7 bases, leaving 10 bases not matched to a gene.

Sequencing input: peripheral blood. The origin of this receptor is a man in his fifties with acute or convalescent COVID-19. The chain is built from TRBV13 and TRBJ2-1; 10 nucleotides match TRBD1. The chain's CDR3 is CASTYRSGQGNEQFF. The CDR3 DNA reads TGTGCCAGCACCTACCGATCGGGACAGGGGAATGAGCAGTTCTTC.